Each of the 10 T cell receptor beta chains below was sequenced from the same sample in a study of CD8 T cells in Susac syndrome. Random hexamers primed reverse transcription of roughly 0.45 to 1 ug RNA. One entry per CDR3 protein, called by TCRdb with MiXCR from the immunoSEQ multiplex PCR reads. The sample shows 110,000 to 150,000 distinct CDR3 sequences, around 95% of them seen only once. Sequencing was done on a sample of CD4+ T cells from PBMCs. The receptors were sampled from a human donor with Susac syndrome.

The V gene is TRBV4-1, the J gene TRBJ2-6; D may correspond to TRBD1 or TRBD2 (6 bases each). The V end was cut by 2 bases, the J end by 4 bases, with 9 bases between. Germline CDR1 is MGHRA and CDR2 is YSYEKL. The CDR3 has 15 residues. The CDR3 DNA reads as TGCGCCAGCAGCCAACGGGGGCTGGGGGCCAACGTCCTGACTTTC. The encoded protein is CASSQRGLGANVLTF.

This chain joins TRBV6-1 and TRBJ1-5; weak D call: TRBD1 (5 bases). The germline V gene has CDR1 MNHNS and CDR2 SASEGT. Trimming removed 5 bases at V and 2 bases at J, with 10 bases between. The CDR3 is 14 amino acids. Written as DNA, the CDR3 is TGTGCCAGCAGTCGGGGGGGTGGCAATCAGCCCCAGCATTTT. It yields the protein CASSRGGGNQPQHF.

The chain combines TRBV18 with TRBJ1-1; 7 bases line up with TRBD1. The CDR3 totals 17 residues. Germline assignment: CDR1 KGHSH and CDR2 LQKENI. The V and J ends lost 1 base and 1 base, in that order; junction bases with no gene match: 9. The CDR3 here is CASSPQLSGGRNTEAFF. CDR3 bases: TGTGCCAGCTCACCACAACTGTCAGGGGGTAGGAACACTGAAGCTTTCTTT.

Here the CDR3 reads CASSLKRGNTDTQYF. CDR3 bases: TGTGCCAGCAGCCTTAAGCGGGGGAACACAGATACGCAGTATTTT. The chain employs TRBV3-1 and TRBJ2-3; TRBD2 matches at 8 bases. The CDR3 extends over 15 amino acids. Germline V gives CDR1 LGHDT, CDR2 YNNKEL (reference sequence). The trim removed 4 bases at V and 2 bases at J, leaving 5 bases unmatched.

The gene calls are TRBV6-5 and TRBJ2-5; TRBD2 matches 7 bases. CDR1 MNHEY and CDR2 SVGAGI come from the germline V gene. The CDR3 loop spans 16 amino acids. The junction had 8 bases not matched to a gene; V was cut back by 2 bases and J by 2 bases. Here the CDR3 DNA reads TGTGCCAGCAGTTACGCCTACACGGGGGGTCAAGAGACCCAGTACTTC. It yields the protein CASSYAYTGGQETQYF.

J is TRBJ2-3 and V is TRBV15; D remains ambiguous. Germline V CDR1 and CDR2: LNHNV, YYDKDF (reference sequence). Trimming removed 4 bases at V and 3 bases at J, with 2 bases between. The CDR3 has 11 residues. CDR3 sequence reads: CATSMTDTQYF. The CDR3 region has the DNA TGTGCCACCAGCATGACAGATACGCAGTATTTT.

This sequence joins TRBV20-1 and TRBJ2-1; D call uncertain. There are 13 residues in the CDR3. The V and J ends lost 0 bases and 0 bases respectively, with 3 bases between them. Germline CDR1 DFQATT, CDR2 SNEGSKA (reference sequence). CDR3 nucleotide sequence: TGCAGTGCTAGAGATTACTCCTACAATGAGCAGTTCTTC. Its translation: CSARDYSYNEQFF.

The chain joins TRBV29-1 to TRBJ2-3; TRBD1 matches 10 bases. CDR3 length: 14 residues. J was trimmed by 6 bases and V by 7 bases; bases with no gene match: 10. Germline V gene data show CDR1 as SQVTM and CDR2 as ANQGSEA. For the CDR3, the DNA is TGCAGCGGCACCCGAATGACAGGGGGCGATACGCAGTATTTT. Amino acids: CSGTRMTGGDTQYF.

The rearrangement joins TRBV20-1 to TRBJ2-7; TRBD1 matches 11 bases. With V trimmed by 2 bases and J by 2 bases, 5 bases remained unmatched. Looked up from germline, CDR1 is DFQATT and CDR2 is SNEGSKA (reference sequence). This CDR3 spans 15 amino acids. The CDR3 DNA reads TGCAGTGCTAGACTGGCGGGACAGGGGGCCTACGAGCAGTACTTC. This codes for CSARLAGQGAYEQYF.

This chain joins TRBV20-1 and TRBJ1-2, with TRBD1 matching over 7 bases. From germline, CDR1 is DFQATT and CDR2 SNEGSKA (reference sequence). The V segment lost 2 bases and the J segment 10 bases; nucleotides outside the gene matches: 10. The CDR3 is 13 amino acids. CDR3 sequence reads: CSARSGQPPTYTF. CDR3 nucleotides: TGCAGTGCTAGATCGGGACAGCCACCGACCTACACCTTC.